A single sample is the source of the 17 T cell receptor beta chains below, sequenced in a study of cytomegalovirus exposure and HLA in healthy donors. Clones were sequenced by immunoSEQ multiplex PCR, and TCRdb holds only the in-frame ones, with some missing. The sample carries 95,000 to 150,000 clones, about 93% recorded once. Sequenced material: PBMCs. These receptors all stem from a woman between 18 and 29 years old in good health and CMV-seronegative.

This chain connects TRBV2 to TRBJ1-6; TRBD1 matches 10 bases. This CDR3 contains 17 residues. J was trimmed by 10 bases and V by 1 base; bases with no gene match: 10. CDR1 is SNHLY, CDR2 FYNNEI, per germline. CDR3: CASSEVQPGQGRSPLHF. As DNA, the CDR3 is TGTGCCAGCAGTGAAGTACAACCGGGACAGGGGAGATCACCCCTCCACTTT.

The genes are TRBV27 and TRBJ2-7; tentatively, D is TRBD1 (5 bases). The CDR3 covers 14 residues. Germline V gene data show CDR1 as MNHEY and CDR2 as SMNVEV (reference sequence). Trimming took off 2 bases at V and 5 bases at J, with 13 bases between the two ends. The CDR3: CASSLAQDLNEQYF. CDR3 nucleotides: TGTGCCAGCAGTTTAGCACAGGACCTCAACGAGCAGTACTTC.

The gene calls are TRBV27 and TRBJ2-1; TRBD1 might be the D (5 bases). Germline CDR1 MNHEY, CDR2 SMNVEV (reference sequence). Trimming removed 7 bases from V and 4 bases from J, with 17 bases in between. The CDR3 consists of 15 residues. The CDR3 DNA reads as TGTGCCAGCACCTTCAGGGCCACCGGGTACAATGAGCAGTTCTTC. Protein sequence: CASTFRATGYNEQFF.

The chain joins TRBV19 to TRBJ1-1; TRBD1 aligns across 9 bases. This CDR3 is built from 17 residues. J was trimmed by 0 bases and V by 4 bases; bases with no gene match: 9. CDR1 and CDR2 from the germline V gene are LNHDA and SQIVND (reference sequence). In nucleotides, the CDR3 is TGTGCCAGTAGTAAGGCGGGACAGGGAACAATGAACACTGAAGCTTTCTTT. Protein sequence: CASSKAGQGTMNTEAFF.

The chain couples TRBV7-9 to TRBJ1-2, with 9 bases fitting TRBD1. In germline, CDR1 is SEHNR, CDR2 FQNEAQ (reference sequence). V dropped 4 bases and J dropped 8; count of bases not matched to a gene: 5. The CDR3 has 13 residues. CDR3 DNA sequence: TGTGCCAGCAGCTGGACAGGGGCGAGGGGCTACACCTTC. Translating gives CASSWTGARGYTF. Filled out from reference TRBV7-9 and TRBJ1-2, the complete variable domain reads DTGVSQNPRHKITKRGQNVTFRCDPISEHNRLYWYRQTLGQGPEFLTYFQNEAQLEKSRLLSDRFSAERPKGSFSTLEIQRTEQGDSAMYLCASSWTGARGYTFGSGTRLTVV.

This clone was seen only once. The chain has TRBV9 and TRBJ2-5, with a possible D match to TRBD2 (7 bases). The CDR3 consists of 15 residues. CDR1 is SGDLS, CDR2 YYNGEE, per germline. V dropped 4 bases and J dropped 1 base, with 14 bases sitting between them. The CDR3: CASSKPGGAQETQYF. The CDR3, as DNA: TGTGCCAGCAGCAAACCTGGGGGGGCCCAAGAGACCCAGTACTTC.

V usage is TRBV19 and J usage is TRBJ1-2; 7 bases map to TRBD1. V lost 6 bases to trimming and J lost 7 bases; unmatched junction nucleotides: 8. CDR3 length: 13 amino acids. From germline, CDR1 is LNHDA and CDR2 SQIVND (reference sequence). DNA for the CDR3: TGTGCCAGTAGCCAGACAGGGCGTTTTGGCTACACCTTC. It is translated as CASSQTGRFGYTF.

The chain couples TRBV2 to TRBJ1-1, with TRBD1 identical over 10 bases. Trimming cost V 1 base and J 4 bases; bases outside gene matches: 3. There are 15 residues in the CDR3. Germline V gene lookup returns CDR1 SNHLY and CDR2 FYNNEI. The CDR3 protein is CASSEGQGAVTEAFF. As DNA, the CDR3 is TGTGCCAGCAGTGAAGGACAGGGGGCGGTCACTGAAGCTTTCTTT.

CDR3 region: CASRGLAESNEQFF. CDR3 DNA sequence: TGTGCCAGCAGAGGACTAGCGGAGAGCAATGAGCAGTTCTTC. The chain employs TRBV27 and TRBJ2-1, with 10 bases lining up with TRBD2. The germline V gene has CDR1 MNHEY and CDR2 SMNVEV (reference sequence). The CDR3 contains 14 residues. Unmatched junction bases numbered 5, after V lost 6 bases and J lost 6 bases.

V and J are TRBV18 and TRBJ1-1, with D unresolved. This CDR3 has 13 residues. Trimming stripped 2 bases from V and 0 bases from J, with 4 bases between. The germline V gene has CDR1 KGHSH and CDR2 LQKENI. The CDR3 coding sequence is TGTGCCAGCTCACCAGTAGTGAACACTGAAGCTTTCTTT. It is translated as CASSPVVNTEAFF. Using reference TRBV18 and TRBJ1-1 for the parts outside the CDR3, the full variable domain is NAGVMQNPRHLVRRRGQEARLRCSPMKGHSHVYWYRQLPEEGLKFMVYLQKENIIDESGMPKERFSAEFPKEGPSILRIQQVVRGDSAAYFCASSPVVNTEAFFGQGTRLTVV.

The CDR3 region is CASSDRGETQYF. CDR3 DNA: TGTGCCAGCAGTGACCGGGGGGAGACCCAGTACTTC. The chain has TRBV25-1 and TRBJ2-5; D might be TRBD2 (6 bases). Trimming cost V 3 bases and J 5 bases, with 7 bases left between them. The CDR3 is 12 amino acids. Germline V lookup: CDR1 MGHDK, CDR2 SYGVNS.

V usage is TRBV7-2 and J usage is TRBJ2-5; a possible D gene is TRBD1 (5 bases). This CDR3 spans 16 amino acids. Deletions cut 5 bases from V and 4 bases from J, with 20 bases between. CDR1 is SGHTA, CDR2 FQGNSA, per germline. The chain's CDR3 is CASSPARTVQGETQYF. The CDR3 nucleotides read TGTGCCAGCAGCCCCGCCAGGACGGTCCAGGGAGAGACCCAGTACTTC.

The rearrangement uses TRBV28 and TRBJ2-7; 9 bases line up with TRBD1. The CDR3 has 14 amino acids. Germline assignment: CDR1 MDHEN and CDR2 SYDVKM. The V and J ends lost 6 bases and 4 bases, in that order; junction bases with no gene match: 7. The DNA of the CDR3 is TGTGCCAGCAGCCACGGGACAGGGTTGTACGAGCAGTACTTC. It codes for CASSHGTGLYEQYF.

The chain carries TRBV9 and TRBJ2-7; 15 bases fit TRBD2. Unmatched junction bases numbered 8, after V lost 4 bases and J lost 3 bases. Germline V gene sequence: CDR1 SGDLS, CDR2 YYNGEE. This CDR3 is built from 17 residues. The CDR3 DNA sequence: TGTGCCAGCAGCCTCGGACTAGCGGGAGGGAAGGGCTACGAGCAGTACTTC. It yields the protein CASSLGLAGGKGYEQYF.

The genes are TRBV15 and TRBJ2-5, with D maybe TRBD2 (5 bases). The CDR3 covers 16 residues. The V gene lost 1 base and the J gene lost 4 bases, with 16 bases spanning the gap. The germline V gene encodes CDR1 LNHNV and CDR2 YYDKDF (reference sequence). CDR3 bases: TGTGCCACCAGCAGAGGTCGGGTTGGGAGTGGAGAGACCCAGTACTTC. Its protein product is CATSRGRVGSGETQYF.

The chain joins TRBV6-4 to TRBJ1-2, with TRBD1 identical over 9 bases. The trim removed 6 bases at V and 5 bases at J, leaving 10 bases unmatched. This CDR3 comprises 15 residues. From germline, CDR1 is MRHNA and CDR2 SNTAGT. This chain's CDR3 is CASSERPGTGYGYTF. The CDR3 nucleotides read TGTGCCAGCAGCGAGAGACCCGGGACAGGGTATGGCTACACCTTC.

The table lists this clone with a count of one. The rearrangement joins TRBV4-1 to TRBJ2-7, with TRBD2 identical over 8 bases. Germline-derived CDR1 and CDR2 are MGHRA and YSYEKL. The CDR3 has 16 residues. With V trimmed by 4 bases and J by 0 bases, 8 bases remained unmatched. CDR3 protein: CASSPTSGDSSYEQYF. CDR3 bases: TGCGCCAGCAGCCCCACTAGCGGCGACAGCTCCTACGAGCAGTACTTC.